The 9 T cell receptor beta chains listed next were all sequenced from one sample in a study of shared clonotypes between healthy human individuals. Naive CD8 cells lacked CD45RO, underwent positive selection for CCR7 and left out terminally differentiated effector memory CD45RA+ cells. The repertoire was sequenced with immunoSEQ multiplex PCR; TCRdb's copy has only in-frame clones and lacks some. The data show around 1,900,000 clones, 93% seen once. Sequencing was done on a sample of naive CD8+ T cells from PBMCs. The receptors derive from a man between 18 and 35 years old in good health. Some clones in this sample may be carry-over from other donors' samples.

This clone was observed a few times. The rearrangement links TRBV19 to TRBJ1-1; 7 bases map to TRBD1. Germline CDR1 LNHDA, CDR2 SQIVND (reference sequence). J gave up 10 bases and V 11 bases, and 10 bases lay outside the gene matches. CDR3 length: 11 amino acids. CDR3 protein: CAVALGQSAFF. DNA for the CDR3: TGTGCCGTCGCTTTGGGACAGTCAGCTTTCTTT.

This chain connects TRBV2 to TRBJ1-5; D gene unclear. Trimming took 2 bases from V and 4 from J, leaving 9 bases between them. Germline CDR1 reads SNHLY; CDR2 reads FYNNEI. The CDR3 covers 14 residues. Written as DNA, the CDR3 is TGTGCCAGCAGTGAATGGTCGGGGAATCAGCCCCAGCATTTT. The encoded protein is CASSEWSGNQPQHF.

The chain has TRBV7-6 and TRBJ2-3; 11 nucleotides match TRBD2. Trimming took 5 bases from V and 4 from J; bases not matched to a gene: 14. CDR1 SGHVS and CDR2 FNYEAQ come from the germline V gene. The length of the CDR3 is 18 residues. The CDR3 loop is CASSRGWSSGRFADTQYF. The CDR3, as DNA: TGTGCCAGCAGCCGCGGATGGTCTAGCGGGAGGTTCGCAGATACGCAGTATTTT.

Only a few counts were recorded for this clone. The chain combines TRBV7-9 with TRBJ1-1; D call uncertain. The CDR3 loop spans 14 amino acids. V gave up 6 bases and J gave up 1 base, with 12 bases separating them. Germline-derived CDR1 and CDR2 are SEHNR and FQNEAQ (reference sequence). In DNA, the CDR3 is TGTGCCAGCAGTCCCCGGGGAAAGAACACTGAAGCTTTCTTT. As protein: CASSPRGKNTEAFF.

The rearrangement links TRBV19 to TRBJ2-2, with D perhaps matching TRBD2 (6 bases). From germline, CDR1 is LNHDA and CDR2 SQIVND (reference sequence). The germline V and J ends were trimmed by 4 bases and 6 bases, with 15 bases remaining between them. The CDR3 has 15 residues. The CDR3 bases are TGTGCCAGTAGTACCCACTGGGAGCGGGCCGGGGAGCTGTTTTTT. This codes for CASSTHWERAGELFF.

The CDR3 loop is CAMYRDRGDGYTF. The CDR3 DNA is TGTGCAATGTACCGGGACAGGGGAGATGGCTACACCTTC. The J gene is TRBJ1-2, the V gene TRBV30; TRBD1 matches 10 bases. The CDR3 runs to 13 residues. Germline V gene lookup returns CDR1 GTSNPN and CDR2 SVGIG (reference sequence).

The chain's CDR3 is CSVDLKVFGRAGIINNEQFF. The CDR3 nucleotides are TGCAGCGTCGATCTGAAGGTATTTGGGCGGGCGGGTATCATTAACAATGAGCAGTTCTTC. This chain links TRBV29-1 with TRBJ2-1, with D maybe TRBD2 (5 bases). Trimming shortened V by 6 bases and J by 5 bases, and 35 bases separated the two germline ends. CDR1 and CDR2 (germline): SQVTM, ANQGSEA. The CDR3 totals 20 residues.

The V call is TRBV27, the J call TRBJ2-1; 7 bases are a match to TRBD2. The germline V gene has CDR1 MNHEY and CDR2 SMNVEV (reference sequence). Trimming took 2 bases from V and 9 from J; bases not matched to a gene: 7. CDR3 length: 14 residues. The CDR3 spells CASSLTGTTGEQFF. CDR3 DNA: TGTGCCAGCAGTTTAACCGGGACTACCGGTGAGCAGTTCTTC.

V gene TRBV21-1 combines with J gene TRBJ2-1. TRBV21-1 represents a pseudogene. The CDR3 extends over 13 amino acids. The DNA of the CDR3 is TGTGCCAGCAGCCCACACTCAGACAATGAGCAGTTCTTC. It yields the protein CASSPHSDNEQFF.